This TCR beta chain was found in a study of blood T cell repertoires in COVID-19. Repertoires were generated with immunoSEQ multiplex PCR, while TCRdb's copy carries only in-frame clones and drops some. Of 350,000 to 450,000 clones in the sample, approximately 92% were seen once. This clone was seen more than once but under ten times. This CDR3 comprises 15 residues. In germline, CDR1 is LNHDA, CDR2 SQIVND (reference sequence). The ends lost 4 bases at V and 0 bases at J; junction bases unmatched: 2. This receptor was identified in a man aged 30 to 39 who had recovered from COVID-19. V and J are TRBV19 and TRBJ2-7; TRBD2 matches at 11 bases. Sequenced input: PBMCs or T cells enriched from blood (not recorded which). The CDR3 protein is CASSTGLAVSYEQYF. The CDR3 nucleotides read TGTGCCAGTAGTACGGGACTAGCGGTCTCCTACGAGCAGTACTTC.